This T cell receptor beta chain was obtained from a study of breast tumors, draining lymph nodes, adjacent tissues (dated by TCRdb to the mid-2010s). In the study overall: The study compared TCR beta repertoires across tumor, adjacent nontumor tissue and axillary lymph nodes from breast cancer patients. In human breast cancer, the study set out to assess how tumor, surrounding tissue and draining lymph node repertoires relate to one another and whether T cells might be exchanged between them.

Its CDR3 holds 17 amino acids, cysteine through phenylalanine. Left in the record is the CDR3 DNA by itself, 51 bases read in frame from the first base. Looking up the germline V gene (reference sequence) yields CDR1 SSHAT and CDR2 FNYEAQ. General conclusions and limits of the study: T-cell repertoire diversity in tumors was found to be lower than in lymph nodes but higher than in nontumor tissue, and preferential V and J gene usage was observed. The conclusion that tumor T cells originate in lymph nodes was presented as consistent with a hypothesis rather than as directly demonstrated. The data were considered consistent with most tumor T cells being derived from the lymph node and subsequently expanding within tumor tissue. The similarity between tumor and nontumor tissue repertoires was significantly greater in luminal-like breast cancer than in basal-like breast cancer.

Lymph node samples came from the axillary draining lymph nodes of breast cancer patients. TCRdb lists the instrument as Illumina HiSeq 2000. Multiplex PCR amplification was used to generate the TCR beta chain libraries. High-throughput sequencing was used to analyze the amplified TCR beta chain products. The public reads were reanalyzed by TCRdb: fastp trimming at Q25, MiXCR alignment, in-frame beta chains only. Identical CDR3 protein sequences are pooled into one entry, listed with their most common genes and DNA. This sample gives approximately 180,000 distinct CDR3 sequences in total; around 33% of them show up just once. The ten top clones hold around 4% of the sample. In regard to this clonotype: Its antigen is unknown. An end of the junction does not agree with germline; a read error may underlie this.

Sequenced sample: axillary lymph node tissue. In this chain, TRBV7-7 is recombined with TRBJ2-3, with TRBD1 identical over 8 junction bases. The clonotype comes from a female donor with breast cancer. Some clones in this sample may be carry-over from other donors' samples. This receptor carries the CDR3 CASSSTGTGLGADTQYF. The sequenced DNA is TGTGCTAGCAGCTCCACCGGGACAGGTCTTGGGGCAGATACGCAGTATTTT.